The 27 T cell receptor beta chains below were found in one sample sequenced in a study of shared clonotypes between healthy human individuals. Sequencing used immunoSEQ multiplex PCR; TCRdb keeps in-frame clones, though not all of them. The data show around 2.5 million clones, more than 85% seen once. Sequenced: naive CD4+ T cells from PBMCs. Stated subset: CD45RA+ positively selected. The receptors were gathered from a man between 18 and 35 years old in good health. Some clones in this sample may be carry-over from other donors' samples.

The rearrangement uses TRBV5-1 and TRBJ2-7; TRBD2 aligns across 13 bases. In germline, CDR1 is SGHRS, CDR2 YFSETQ. The CDR3 is made up of 14 amino acids. With V trimmed by 3 bases and J by 11 bases, 8 bases remained unmatched. CDR3 in DNA: TGCGCCAGCAGCTCCGGACTAGCGGGAGCGGAGGAGTACTTC. Translated, it gives CASSSGLAGAEEYF.

The CDR3 region has the DNA TGTGCCAGCAGTCCCCGGGCAGAGAGGCATGGCTACACCTTC. Its protein is CASSPRAERHGYTF. This chain uses TRBV27 with TRBJ1-2; no clear D. There are 14 residues in the CDR3. Germline-derived CDR1 and CDR2 are MNHEY and SMNVEV (reference sequence). V lost 5 bases, J lost 6 bases, and 16 bases lay in between.

This chain joins TRBV2 and TRBJ1-2, with TRBD1 matching over 11 bases. After removal of 7 bases from V and 7 bases from J, the junction contained 8 bases not matched to a gene. Germline CDR1 reads SNHLY; CDR2 reads FYNNEI. The length of the CDR3 is 14 residues. CDR3: CASIRDRGTGGYTF. The CDR3 DNA is TGTGCCAGCATACGGGACAGGGGGACTGGTGGCTACACCTTC.

The V and J genes are TRBV28 and TRBJ1-5; TRBD1 matches at 7 bases. Losses at the gene ends were 7 bases for V and 7 bases for J; bases not matched to a gene: 7. Germline V gives CDR1 MDHEN, CDR2 SYDVKM. This CDR3 region has 13 residues. CDR3 amino acids: CASNQGDQQPQHF. CDR3 nucleotide sequence: TGTGCCAGCAACCAGGGGGACCAACAGCCCCAGCATTTT. Full variable domain (missing parts from reference TRBV28 and TRBJ1-5): DVKVTQSSRYLVKRTGEKVFLECVQDMDHENMFWYRQDPGLGLRLIYFSYDVKMKEKGDIPEGYSVSREKKERFSLILESASTNQTSMYLCASNQGDQQPQHFGDGTRLSIL.

J is TRBJ2-7 and V is TRBV28; D unresolved. Trimming took off 5 bases at V and 5 bases at J, with 10 bases between the two ends. The germline V gene encodes CDR1 MDHEN and CDR2 SYDVKM. CDR3 length: 12 amino acids. The CDR3 protein is CASSDTGHEQYF. CDR3 sequence (DNA): TGTGCCAGCAGTGATACCGGGCACGAGCAGTACTTC.

This chain links TRBV28 with TRBJ1-2; 9 bases are shared with TRBD1. Trimming removed 6 bases from V and 7 bases from J; junction bases left unmatched: 12. The CDR3 runs 15 residues. Germline CDR1 reads MDHEN; CDR2 reads SYDVKM. The CDR3 nucleotides read TGTGCCAGCAGGATACCCGGGACAGGGAAGTCTGGCTACACCTTC. As protein: CASRIPGTGKSGYTF.

Turning to this clone: Distinct nucleotide sequences in the sample also encode this CDR3. This rearrangement joins TRBV6-1 to TRBJ1-2, with D possibly matching TRBD1 (5 bases). Per the germline V gene, CDR1 is MNHNS and CDR2 is SASEGT. The CDR3 extends over 15 amino acids. The V end lost 1 base, the J end lost 0 bases, and 9 bases lay between the germline ends. The CDR3 coding sequence is TGTGCCAGCAGTGAAGTCGGGGGAGCTAACTATGGCTACACCTTC. Translated, it gives CASSEVGGANYGYTF.

The chain joins TRBV2 to TRBJ1-2, with TRBD1 as a possible D gene (5 bases). Germline CDR1 reads SNHLY; CDR2 reads FYNNEI. The V gene lost 6 bases and the J gene lost 4 bases, with 12 bases spanning the gap. The CDR3 has 13 residues. This chain's CDR3 is CASSPGGAYGYTF. DNA for the CDR3: TGTGCCAGCAGCCCTGGAGGGGCCTATGGCTACACCTTC. Complete variable domain (other parts from reference TRBV2 and TRBJ1-2): EPEVTQTPSHQVTQMGQEVILRCVPISNHLYFYWYRQILGQKVEFLVSFYNNEISEKSEIFDDQFSVERPDGSNFTLKIRSTKLEDSAMYFCASSPGGAYGYTFGSGTRLTVV.

The chain combines TRBV30 with TRBJ1-6; no clear D gene. Germline CDR1 is GTSNPN and CDR2 is SVGIG (reference sequence). V dropped 2 bases and J dropped 15 bases, with 17 bases sitting between them. This CDR3 is 13 amino acids long. The DNA of the CDR3 is TGTGCCTGGAGTCCCACCCCCCAGGCCCACCTCCACTTT. It translates to CAWSPTPQAHLHF.

As to this clone: Other DNA sequences in the same sample also yield this CDR3. The J gene is TRBJ2-7, the V gene TRBV28, with D perhaps TRBD2 (6 bases). V was pared by 8 bases and J by 3 bases, with 14 bases between. The CDR3 totals 13 residues. CDR1 and CDR2 from the germline V gene are MDHEN and SYDVKM. CDR3 region: CASLGLPRYEQYF. The CDR3 region has the DNA TGTGCCAGCTTGGGACTCCCGCGCTACGAGCAGTACTTC. Using reference TRBV28 and TRBJ2-7 for the parts outside the CDR3, the full variable domain is DVKVTQSSRYLVKRTGEKVFLECVQDMDHENMFWYRQDPGLGLRLIYFSYDVKMKEKGDIPEGYSVSREKKERFSLILESASTNQTSMYLCASLGLPRYEQYFGPGTRLTVT.

The chain has TRBV28 and TRBJ2-5, with a possible D match to TRBD2 (6 bases). The CDR3 spans 13 residues. The germline V and J ends were trimmed by 4 bases and 6 bases, with 12 bases remaining between them. Germline CDR1 and CDR2: MDHEN and SYDVKM. This chain's CDR3 is CASSSVGGKTQYF. The CDR3 nucleotides are TGTGCCAGCAGTTCAGTGGGGGGAAAGACCCAGTACTTC. Together with reference TRBV28 and TRBJ2-5, the CDR3 gives the full variable domain: DVKVTQSSRYLVKRTGEKVFLECVQDMDHENMFWYRQDPGLGLRLIYFSYDVKMKEKGDIPEGYSVSREKKERFSLILESASTNQTSMYLCASSSVGGKTQYFGPGTRLLVL.

This chain links TRBV28 with TRBJ1-1, with TRBD1 as a possible D gene (6 bases). There are 14 residues in the CDR3. The V gene's germline CDR1 is MDHEN and CDR2 SYDVKM. V was cut by 8 bases and J by 4 bases, with 17 bases left in between. The CDR3 reads CASQRGGHGTEAFF. The CDR3 DNA reads TGTGCCAGCCAAAGAGGGGGTCATGGCACTGAAGCTTTCTTT.

The CDR3 protein is CASSIRGGTTEAFF. CDR3 nucleotide sequence: TGTGCCAGCAGTATCCGAGGGGGTACCACTGAAGCTTTCTTT. The chain couples TRBV6-1 to TRBJ1-1; D might be TRBD1 (6 bases). V was trimmed by 5 bases and J by 4 bases, leaving 14 bases between them. CDR3 length equals 14 residues. Germline assignment: CDR1 MNHNS and CDR2 SASEGT.

V is TRBV7-9 and J is TRBJ1-1; D not resolved. This CDR3 is built from 14 residues. Trimming stripped 5 bases from V and 3 bases from J, with 13 bases between. Germline V gene data show CDR1 as SEHNR and CDR2 as FQNEAQ (reference sequence). CDR3 nucleotides: TGTGCCAGCAGCCCCCCCTCGATGCACACTGAAGCTTTCTTT. Encoded protein: CASSPPSMHTEAFF.

This chain links TRBV6-1 with TRBJ2-1; the D gene is possibly TRBD2 (5 bases). V gave up 5 bases and J gave up 3 bases, with 14 bases separating them. Germline V lookup: CDR1 MNHNS, CDR2 SASEGT. The CDR3 length is 15 residues. The CDR3 DNA sequence: TGTGCCAGCAGTACCACCCCGGGGAACTACAATGAGCAGTTCTTC. It encodes CASSTTPGNYNEQFF.

The CDR3 spells CASSDDRGGPEQYF. The CDR3 bases are TGCGCCAGCAGTGACGACAGGGGAGGGCCCGAGCAGTACTTC. The rearrangement uses TRBV10-1 and TRBJ2-7, with D possibly TRBD1 on 8 matching bases. The V gene's germline CDR1 is WNHNN and CDR2 SYGVQD (reference sequence). Trimming cost V 3 bases and J 6 bases, with 15 bases left between them. The CDR3 covers 14 residues.

As regards this clone: Additional DNA sequences in this sample encode the identical CDR3. The chain joins TRBV25-1 to TRBJ1-2; 7 bases align to TRBD1. The J segment lost 7 bases and the V segment lost 4 bases, leaving 3 bases of the junction unmatched. This CDR3 is 12 amino acids long. Germline assignment: CDR1 MGHDK and CDR2 SYGVNS. CDR3 amino acids: CASSGQGGGYTF. The CDR3 DNA follows: TGTGCCAGCAGTGGACAGGGTGGTGGCTACACCTTC.

The chain couples TRBV2 to TRBJ2-7, with TRBD1 identical over 9 bases. Trimming cost V 5 bases and J 2 bases; bases outside gene matches: 16. Germline V gene lookup returns CDR1 SNHLY and CDR2 FYNNEI. The CDR3 length is 18 residues. The CDR3 DNA follows: TGTGCCAGCAGTATTCCGGCCCAACCGGGACAGGGACCCTACGAGCAGTACTTC. This sequence encodes CASSIPAQPGQGPYEQYF.

The chain carries TRBV5-1 and TRBJ2-7; D remains unclear. The CDR3 is 16 residues long. CDR1 and CDR2 from the germline V gene are SGHRS and YFSETQ. The ends were cut back, 2 bases at V and 1 base at J, with 16 bases in the middle. The CDR3 DNA reads as TGCGCCAGCAGCTTAGACCCCGACACTTATTCCTACGAGCAGTACTTC. As protein: CASSLDPDTYSYEQYF.

This clone was seen a single time. V and J are TRBV11-2 and TRBJ2-2; 8 bases fit TRBD2. J lost 4 bases, V lost 5 bases, and 6 bases had no gene match. Looked up from germline, CDR1 is SGHAT and CDR2 is FQNNGV. This CDR3 has 15 residues. DNA for the CDR3: TGTGCCAGCAGCCGGACTAGCCAGAGCACCGGGGAGCTGTTTTTT. It encodes CASSRTSQSTGELFF.

This clone was recorded once. The rearrangement links TRBV19 to TRBJ2-6; 7 nucleotides align to TRBD1. J gave up 1 base and V 3 bases, and 6 bases lay outside the gene matches. Looked up from germline, CDR1 is LNHDA and CDR2 is SQIVND (reference sequence). The CDR3 length is 17 residues. The CDR3 loop reads CASSMHGTVSGANVLTF. CDR3 DNA: TGTGCCAGTAGTATGCATGGGACAGTGTCTGGGGCCAACGTCCTGACTTTC.

V gene TRBV5-1 combines with J gene TRBJ2-1; D not resolved. CDR3 length: 14 residues. Germline V gene lookup returns CDR1 SGHRS and CDR2 YFSETQ. Trimming pared 4 bases from V and 0 bases from J, leaving 8 bases between. CDR3 coding DNA: TGCGCCAGCAGCCCTATGAGCTCCTACAATGAGCAGTTCTTC. This codes for CASSPMSSYNEQFF.

The genes are TRBV7-2 and TRBJ2-5, with D unresolved. Germline V gene sequence: CDR1 SGHTA, CDR2 FQGNSA. This CDR3 contains 14 residues. The V end lost 3 bases, the J end lost 2 bases, and 10 bases lay between the germline ends. The CDR3 loop is CASSFTALQETQYF. DNA of the CDR3: TGTGCCAGCAGCTTTACAGCGCTACAAGAGACCCAGTACTTC. The full variable domain, with the rest looked up from reference TRBV7-2 and TRBJ2-5, is GAGVSQSPSNKVTEKGKDVELRCDPISGHTALYWYRQSLGQGLEFLIYFQGNSAPDKSGLPSDRFSAERTGGSVSTLTIQRTQQEDSAVYLCASSFTALQETQYFGPGTRLLVL.

The gene calls are TRBV5-1 and TRBJ2-3; 8 nucleotides agree with TRBD1. The CDR3 runs 17 residues. The germline V gene has CDR1 SGHRS and CDR2 YFSETQ. V trimming: 4 bases; J trimming: 2 bases; junction bases outside the gene matches: 12. The CDR3 sequence: CASSPTGGYLYTDTQYF. CDR3 in DNA: TGCGCCAGCAGCCCCACAGGGGGTTACTTATACACAGATACGCAGTATTTT.

Concerning this clone: Other DNA sequences in this sample translate to the same CDR3. The chain recombines TRBV5-1 with TRBJ2-7; 9 bases are a match to TRBD1. The CDR3 sequence is 12 residues long. V shed 3 bases, J shed 7 bases, and the junction held 2 bases outside the gene matches. The germline CDR1 and CDR2 sequences are SGHRS and YFSETQ. In DNA, the CDR3 is TGCGCCAGCAGCTACAGGGGGCGGGAGCAGTACTTC. This encodes CASSYRGREQYF.

This chain links TRBV28 with TRBJ1-2, with D possibly TRBD1 on 5 matching bases. The V end was cut by 3 bases, the J end by 5 bases, with 13 bases between. The CDR3 is 14 amino acids. The germline gives CDR1 MDHEN, CDR2 SYDVKM. The CDR3 region has the DNA TGTGCCAGCAGTTTTCTGGGCCGGGGGTATGGCTACACCTTC. Amino acids: CASSFLGRGYGYTF.

The V call is TRBV7-2, the J call TRBJ2-7, with 8 bases aligning to TRBD1. Germline CDR1 is SGHTA and CDR2 is FQGNSA. With V trimmed by 7 bases and J by 7 bases, 15 bases remained unmatched. There are 15 residues in the CDR3. The CDR3 is CASTRGGTGLVEQYF. For the CDR3, the DNA is TGTGCCAGCACAAGAGGCGGGACAGGTCTTGTAGAGCAGTACTTC.